This TCR beta chain was captured in a study of T cells in Graves' hyperthyroidism and ophthalmopathy. Germline CDR1 is LNHDA and CDR2 is SQIVND (reference sequence). The CDR3 loop spans 16 amino acids. The junction had 6 bases not matched to a gene; V was cut back by 5 bases and J by 2 bases. Using RNA transcripts as the source, TCR beta CDR3 regions were amplified. First-round RT-PCR with HTBI primers amplified the TCR CDR3 region. Using its own MiXCR run on the multiplex PCR reads, TCRdb lists one record per CDR3 protein. The sample contains about 360,000 distinct CDR3 sequences, roughly 13% of which appear only once. Based on clinical symptoms, serum thyroxine and TRAb, thyroid ultrasound and orbital computed tomography, diagnoses were reached. This clonotype was found a few times.

The chain is built from TRBV19 and TRBJ1-5; 10 nucleotides match TRBD1. The sequence derives from a man younger than 40 with Graves' hyperthyroidism that later progressed to Graves' ophthalmopathy. The sample consisted of blood. The chain's CDR3 is CASSPTTGGRNQPQHF. For the CDR3, the DNA is TGTGCCAGTAGTCCGACGACAGGGGGCCGCAATCAGCCCCAGCATTTT.